The 11 T cell receptor beta chains listed next were all sequenced from one sample in a study of human T cells and chemical hapten exposure. TCRdb re-analysed the RACE reads in MiXCR, keeping a single row per CDR3 protein. Of about 300,000 distinct CDR3 sequences listed, 4.5% to 5.5% are singletons. Time point of the sample: pre-sensitization, week 0. Specified treatment: therapeutic diphenylcyclopropenone sensitization with weekly scalp DPC. This specimen consisted of whole blood, obtained in connection with sensitization to the hapten diphenylcyclopropenone (DPC). The receptors here all came from a woman aged 18-29 years with alopecia areata. Some clones in this sample may be carry-over from other donors' samples.

This clonotype has a handful of counts. The V gene is TRBV28, the J gene TRBJ2-7; D is ambiguous. Germline V lookup: CDR1 MDHEN, CDR2 SYDVKM. The CDR3 is made up of 18 amino acids. V was clipped by 3 bases and J by 4 bases, with 25 bases between them. Written as DNA, the CDR3 is TGTGCCAGCAGTTTGGGCTGGGATAAGATAATCTTCAAGTACGAGCAGTACTTC. This codes for CASSLGWDKIIFKYEQYF.

This clonotype was counted at least ten times. The chain recombines TRBV7-8 with TRBJ1-4; 7 bases are a match to TRBD1. This CDR3 has 17 residues. The germline CDR1 and CDR2 sequences are SGHVS and FQNEAQ. After removal of 5 bases from V and 8 bases from J, the junction contained 17 bases not matched to a gene. As DNA, the CDR3 is TGTGCCAGCAGCCCGTACAGGGGTGGAGGGGTTCAAGAAAAACTGTTTTTT. Translation: CASSPYRGGGVQEKLFF.

The sample holds a few counts of this clonotype. The J gene is TRBJ2-3, the V gene TRBV4-3; TRBD2 aligns across 7 bases. Germline loops: CDR1 LGHNA, CDR2 YSLEER. CDR3 length: 16 amino acids. The junction had 5 bases not matched to a gene; V was cut back by 1 base and J by 1 base. CDR3 region: CASSQVFAGGTDTQYF. The CDR3 coding sequence is TGCGCCAGCAGCCAAGTCTTTGCGGGGGGCACAGATACGCAGTATTTT.

This clonotype was found many times. CDR3 bases: TGTGCCAGCAGTTACAGGAATCCGAACACCGGGGAGCTGTTTTTT. Amino acids: CASSYRNPNTGELFF. The chain uses TRBV6-6 and TRBJ2-2; no clear D. The germline V gene encodes CDR1 MNHNY and CDR2 SVGAGI (reference sequence). The CDR3 extends over 15 amino acids. Trimming took 2 bases from V and 0 from J, leaving 7 bases between them.

This clonotype showed up just a few times. This rearrangement joins TRBV27 to TRBJ2-7; the match to TRBD1 covers 9 bases. The CDR3 is 16 amino acids. V lost 2 bases to trimming and J lost 3 bases; unmatched junction nucleotides: 8. From germline, CDR1 is MNHEY and CDR2 SMNVEV (reference sequence). The CDR3 DNA reads as TGTGCCAGCAGTTTAGGGGGACAGGGAGGAGTCTACGAGCAGTACTTC. Translation: CASSLGGQGGVYEQYF.

There are a few counts of this clonotype. This sequence joins TRBV29-1 and TRBJ1-2; no definite D call. This CDR3 spans 12 amino acids. Germline-derived CDR1 and CDR2 are SQVTM and ANQGSEA. Trimming left V 4 bases short and J 0 bases short, with 6 bases between. In nucleotides, the CDR3 is TGCAGCGTTGTAATAGCTAACTATGGCTACACCTTC. This encodes CSVVIANYGYTF.

The CDR3 loop reads CASSPPAQGDQPQHF. The CDR3 bases are TGTGCCAGCTCACCACCGGCTCAGGGCGATCAGCCCCAGCATTTT. The chain recombines TRBV18 with TRBJ1-5, with a weak D call TRBD1 (5 bases). The V gene lost 0 bases and the J gene lost 5 bases, with 11 bases spanning the gap. This CDR3 is 15 amino acids long. Germline V gives CDR1 KGHSH, CDR2 LQKENI.

This clonotype was detected many times. The chain combines TRBV18 with TRBJ1-6, with 9 bases aligning to TRBD1. With V trimmed by 3 bases and J by 7 bases, 10 bases remained unmatched. Germline V lookup: CDR1 KGHSH, CDR2 LQKENI. CDR3 size: 17 residues. CDR3: CASSPIPTGGRNSPLHF. For the CDR3, the DNA is TGTGCCAGCTCACCGATTCCTACAGGGGGCAGAAATTCACCCCTCCACTTT. The whole variable domain, filled in from reference TRBV18 and TRBJ1-6, reads NAGVMQNPRHLVRRRGQEARLRCSPMKGHSHVYWYRQLPEEGLKFMVYLQKENIIDESGMPKERFSAEFPKEGPSILRIQQVVRGDSAAYFCASSPIPTGGRNSPLHFGNGTRLTVT.

V is TRBV6-6 and J is TRBJ1-5; D possibly corresponds to TRBD1 (5 bases). V was shortened by 2 bases and J by 7 bases, with 18 bases between the two germline ends. From germline, CDR1 is MNHNY and CDR2 SVGAGI (reference sequence). This CDR3 is built from 16 residues. CDR3 sequence: CASSYRFMGEEQPQHF. The CDR3 DNA reads as TGTGCCAGCAGTTACCGGTTCATGGGGGAAGAACAGCCCCAGCATTTT.

This clonotype was observed a handful of times. The chain links TRBV29-1 to TRBJ1-1; unclear D gene. Trimming took off 1 base at V and 8 bases at J, with 11 bases between the two ends. This CDR3 region has 12 residues. Germline V CDR1 and CDR2: SQVTM, ANQGSEA. This CDR3 reads CSVEAPPGEAFF. The DNA for the CDR3 is TGCAGCGTTGAAGCCCCCCCCGGAGAAGCTTTCTTT. Filled out from reference TRBV29-1 and TRBJ1-1, the complete variable domain reads SAVISQKPSRDICQRGTSLTIQCQVDSQVTMMFWYRQQPGQSLTLIATANQGSEATYESGFVIDKFPISRPNLTFSTLTVSNMSPEDSSIYLCSVEAPPGEAFFGQGTRLTVV.

This clonotype was detected ten times or more. J is TRBJ2-7 and V is TRBV6-5; D call uncertain. Germline V gene data show CDR1 as MNHEY and CDR2 as SVGAGI. The CDR3 has 15 amino acids. The V gene lost 0 bases and the J gene lost 2 bases, with 11 bases spanning the gap. This CDR3 reads CASSYSISAAYEQYF. Written as DNA, the CDR3 is TGTGCCAGCAGTTACTCTATTTCGGCCGCCTACGAGCAGTACTTC.